This T cell receptor (beta chain) is from a study of T cell changes during pregnancy in multiple sclerosis. The ends were cut back, 1 base at V and 6 bases at J, with 17 bases in the middle. Germline V gene data show CDR1 as SEHNR and CDR2 as FQNEAQ (reference sequence). CDR3 length: 16 residues. Sequenced by immunoSEQ multiplex PCR; TCRdb stores in-frame clones only, minus some. The sample yields approximately 79,000 clones, 85% to 95% seen once. Sequences were derived from CD4+ T cells from peripheral blood mononuclear cells, sampled before pregnancy. This TCR was sampled from a female donor with multiple sclerosis, enrolled in a pregnancy study. This chain connects TRBV7-9 to TRBJ2-3, with a possible D match to TRBD2 (5 bases). The CDR3 sequence: CASSLVTGSGGDTQYF. CDR3 nucleotide sequence: TGTGCCAGCAGCTTAGTTACGGGGTCGGGCGGGGATACGCAGTATTTT.